This T cell receptor beta chain was sequenced during a study of long-term antiretroviral therapy in people with HIV. Trimming shortened V by 5 bases and J by 0 bases, and 15 bases separated the two germline ends. Looked up from germline, CDR1 is SGHRS and CDR2 is YFSETQ. The CDR3 has 16 amino acids. It was version v3.0 of the immunoSEQ assay that was run at survey level. Data came from immunoSEQ multiplex PCR; TCRdb stores just in-frame clones and leaves some out. Among 40,000 to 45,000 clones listed, about 96% were seen once. This clonotype was obtained from a woman aged 50 to 60 with HIV. Source: unsorted PBMCs, taken 3.7 years after starting antiretroviral therapy. The V call is TRBV5-1, the J call TRBJ1-3; D is ambiguous. For the CDR3, the DNA is TGCGCCAGCAGAGAGTCGGAGGTGTACTCTGGAAACACCATATATTTT. Residues: CASRESEVYSGNTIYF. Variable domain in full (rest from reference TRBV5-1 and TRBJ1-3): KAGVTQTPRYLIKTRGQQVTLSCSPISGHRSVSWYQQTPGQGLQFLFEYFSETQRNKGNFPGRFSGRQFSNSRSEMNVSTLELGDSALYLCASRESEVYSGNTIYFGEGSWLTVV.